The present entry profiles one T cell receptor beta chain with its context. Antigen unknown. The sample comes from a study of shared clonotypes between healthy human individuals. Across the whole study: Donor composition was a couple of women and three men, aged 18 to 49. Overall study results and limits: Blood was the only sampled material, and tissue repertoires likely differ.

V was clipped by 4 bases and J by 0 bases, with 24 bases between them. The V gene's germline CDR1 is ENHRY and CDR2 SYGVKD. The length of the CDR3 is 19 residues. Spread over ten immunoSEQ deep assay plates, unsorted PBMC DNA underwent sequencing. Original data processing: There were no quality scores in the junction-only immunoSEQ sequences, so filtering differed. The table came from immunoSEQ multiplex PCR; TCRdb's copy has only in-frame clones and leaves some out. V, J and clone size derive from that table, while D and trimming were established from the DNA sequence. Of a few hundred thousand clones in the sample, around 76% are singletons; the top ten hold around 12%.

The sequence was collected from a woman in her 40s in good health. Some clones in this sample may be carry-over from other donors' samples. The V call is TRBV10-3, the J call TRBJ1-2; weak D call: TRBD1 (5 bases). The sequenced sample was PBMCs. Here the CDR3 DNA reads TGTGCCATCAGTGGGGGAATTATGGGGGGGACCCACTCTAACTATGGCTACACCTTC. Encoded protein: CAISGGIMGGTHSNYGYTF.